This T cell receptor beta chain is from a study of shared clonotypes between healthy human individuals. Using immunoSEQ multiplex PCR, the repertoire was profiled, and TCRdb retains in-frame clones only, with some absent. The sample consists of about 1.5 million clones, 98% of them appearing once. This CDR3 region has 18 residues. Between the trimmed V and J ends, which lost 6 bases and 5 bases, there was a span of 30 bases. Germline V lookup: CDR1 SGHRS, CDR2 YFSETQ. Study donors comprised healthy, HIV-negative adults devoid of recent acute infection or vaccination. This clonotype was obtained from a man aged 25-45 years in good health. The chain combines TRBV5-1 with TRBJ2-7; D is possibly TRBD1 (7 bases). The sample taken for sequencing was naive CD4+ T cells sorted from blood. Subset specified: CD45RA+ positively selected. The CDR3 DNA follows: TGCGCCAGCAAATCGAGGACCAGGGGGATATCGGGAGCTCACGAGCAGTACTTC. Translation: CASKSRTRGISGAHEQYF.